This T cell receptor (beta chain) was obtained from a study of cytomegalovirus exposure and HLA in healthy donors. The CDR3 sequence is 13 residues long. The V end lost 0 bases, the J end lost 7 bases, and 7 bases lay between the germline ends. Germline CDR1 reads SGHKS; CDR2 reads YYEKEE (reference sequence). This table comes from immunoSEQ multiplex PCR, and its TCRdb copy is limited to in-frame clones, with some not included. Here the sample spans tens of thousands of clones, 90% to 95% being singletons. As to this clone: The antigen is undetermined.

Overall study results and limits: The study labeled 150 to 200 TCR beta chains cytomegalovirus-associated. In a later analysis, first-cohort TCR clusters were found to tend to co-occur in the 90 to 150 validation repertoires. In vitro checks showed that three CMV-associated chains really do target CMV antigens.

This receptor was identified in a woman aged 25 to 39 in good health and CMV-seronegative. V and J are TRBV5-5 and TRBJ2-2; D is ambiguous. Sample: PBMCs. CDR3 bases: TGTGCCAGCAGCTTGGTTCTCCGCGGGGAGCTGTTTTTT. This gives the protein CASSLVLRGELFF.